This entry features one T cell receptor (beta chain) sequence. V dropped 5 bases and J dropped 2; count of bases not matched to a gene: 6. CDR3 length: 15 residues. The V gene's germline CDR1 is LNHDA and CDR2 SQIVND (reference sequence). These data originate in a study of blood T cell repertoires in COVID-19. Study context: Samples came from the United States, Italy and Spain, spanning acute and convalescent COVID-19. PBMCs, B-cell-depleted T cells, or T cells were the source of the cDNA or gDNA that made up the material.

The data were produced by immunoSEQ multiplex PCR, yet TCRdb's version contains in-frame clones alone and is incomplete. The sample has some 200,000 clones, 83% seen once. The sequence derives from a woman between 45 and 60 years old who had been exposed to COVID-19. V is TRBV19 and J is TRBJ1-5, with 7 bases identical to TRBD1. Input material: PBMCs or T cells enriched from blood (not recorded which). In nucleotides, the CDR3 is TGTGCCAGTAGTGCCAAAACAGGGGGCAATCAGCCCCAGCATTTT. Translating it yields CASSAKTGGNQPQHF.